This entry describes one T cell receptor (beta chain). Generated by immunoSEQ multiplex PCR, the TCRdb table keeps only in-frame clones and is missing some. The sample includes 360,000 or so clones, more than 75% of them seen just once. These data originate in a study of Ad26.COV2.S vaccination and SARS-CoV-2 variants. In the study overall: Once, or twice with 56 days between doses, Ad26.COV2.S was given intramuscularly.

Treatment indicated: 15 to 20 received Ad26.COV2.S at low or high dose, single or two shots; 5 received placebo; per-sample allocation not given. Sampling took place 63 days after the first vaccine or placebo injection. Germline V gene sequence: CDR1 GTSNPN, CDR2 SVGIG (reference sequence). Trimming took off 3 bases at V and 10 bases at J, with 17 bases between the two ends. This CDR3 contains 13 residues. Sequenced material: peripheral blood, taken in a trial of Ad26.COV2.S vaccine versus placebo. The chain has TRBV30 and TRBJ2-3; D could derive from TRBD1 or TRBD2 (5 bases each). The receptor was derived from a person aged 18-65 years who received the Ad26.COV2.S COVID-19 vaccine or a placebo. Here the CDR3 DNA reads TGTGCCTGGAGCCCCGCAGGACTGGGGGCGCAGTATTTT. Its protein product is CAWSPAGLGAQYF.